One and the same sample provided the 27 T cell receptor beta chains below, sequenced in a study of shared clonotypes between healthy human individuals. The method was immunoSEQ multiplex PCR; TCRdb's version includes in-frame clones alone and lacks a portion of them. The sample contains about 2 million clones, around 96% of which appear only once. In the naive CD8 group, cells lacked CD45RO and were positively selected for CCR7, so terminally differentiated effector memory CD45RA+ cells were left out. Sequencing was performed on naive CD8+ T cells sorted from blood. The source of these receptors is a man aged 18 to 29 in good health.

The CDR3 DNA sequence: TGTGCCAGCAGCCCGGGACAGGGAGGGGAGCTGTTTTTT. This gives the protein CASSPGQGGELFF. V usage is TRBV5-4 and J usage is TRBJ2-2; TRBD1 agrees at 9 bases. V trimming: 4 bases; J trimming: 8 bases; junction bases outside the gene matches: 3. The CDR3 contains 13 residues. The V gene's germline CDR1 is SGHNT and CDR2 YYREEE (reference sequence).

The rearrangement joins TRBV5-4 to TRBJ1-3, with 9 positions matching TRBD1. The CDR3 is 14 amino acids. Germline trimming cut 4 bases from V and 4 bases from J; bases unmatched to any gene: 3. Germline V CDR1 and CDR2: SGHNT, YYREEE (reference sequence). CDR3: CASSGTGTGNTIYF. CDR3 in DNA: TGTGCCAGCAGCGGGACAGGGACAGGAAACACCATATATTTT.

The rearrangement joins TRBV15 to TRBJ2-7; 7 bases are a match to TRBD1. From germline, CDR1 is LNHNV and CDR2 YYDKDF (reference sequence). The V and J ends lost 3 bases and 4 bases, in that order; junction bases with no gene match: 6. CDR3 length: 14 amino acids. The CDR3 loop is CATSSSRGLYEQYF. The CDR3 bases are TGTGCCACCAGCAGCAGCAGGGGGTTATACGAGCAGTACTTC.

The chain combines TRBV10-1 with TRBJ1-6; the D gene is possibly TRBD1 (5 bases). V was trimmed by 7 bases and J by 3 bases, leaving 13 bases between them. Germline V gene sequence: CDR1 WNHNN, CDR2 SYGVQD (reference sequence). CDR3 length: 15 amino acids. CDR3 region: CASTEGTHYNSPLHF. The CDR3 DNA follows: TGCGCCAGCACGGAGGGGACCCACTATAATTCACCCCTCCACTTT.

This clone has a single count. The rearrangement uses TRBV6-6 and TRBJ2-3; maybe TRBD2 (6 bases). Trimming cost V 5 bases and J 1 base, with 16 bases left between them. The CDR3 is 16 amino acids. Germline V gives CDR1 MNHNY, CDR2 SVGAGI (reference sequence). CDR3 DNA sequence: TGTGCCAGCAGTCCGGGACTGAACGAGGGCACAGATACGCAGTATTTT. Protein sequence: CASSPGLNEGTDTQYF.

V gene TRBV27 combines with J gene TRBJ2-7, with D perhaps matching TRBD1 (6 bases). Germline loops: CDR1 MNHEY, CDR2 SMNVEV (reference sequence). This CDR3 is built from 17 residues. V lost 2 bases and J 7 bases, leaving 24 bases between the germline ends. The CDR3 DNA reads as TGTGCCAGCAGTTTAGGTATAGGGGGTGGCAGGTCAGGAGAGCAGTACTTC. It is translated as CASSLGIGGGRSGEQYF.

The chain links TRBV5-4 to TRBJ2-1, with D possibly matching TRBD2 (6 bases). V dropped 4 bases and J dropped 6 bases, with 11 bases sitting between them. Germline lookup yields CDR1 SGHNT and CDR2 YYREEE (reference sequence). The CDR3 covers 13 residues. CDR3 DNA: TGTGCCAGCAGCCCCGCGGAGGGCAATGAGCAGTTCTTC. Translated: CASSPAEGNEQFF.

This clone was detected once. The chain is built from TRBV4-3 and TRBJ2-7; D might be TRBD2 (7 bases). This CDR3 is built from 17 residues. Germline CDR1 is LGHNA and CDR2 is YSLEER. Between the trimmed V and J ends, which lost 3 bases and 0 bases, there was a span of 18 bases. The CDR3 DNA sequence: TGCGCCAGCAGCCAGGGGGCTATTGGCGGGAGCTCCTACGAGCAGTACTTC. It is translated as CASSQGAIGGSSYEQYF.

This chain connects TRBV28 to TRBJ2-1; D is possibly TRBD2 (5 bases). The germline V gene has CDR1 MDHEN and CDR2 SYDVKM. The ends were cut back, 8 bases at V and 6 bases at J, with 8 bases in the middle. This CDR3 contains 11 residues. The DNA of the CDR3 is TGTGCCAGCGAGGGTCTCAATGAGCAGTTCTTC. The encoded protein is CASEGLNEQFF.

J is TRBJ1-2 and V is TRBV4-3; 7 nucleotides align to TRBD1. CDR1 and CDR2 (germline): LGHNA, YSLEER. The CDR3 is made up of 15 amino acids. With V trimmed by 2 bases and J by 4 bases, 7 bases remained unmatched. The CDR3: CASSQNLQGVYGYTF. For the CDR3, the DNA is TGCGCCAGCAGCCAAAACCTTCAGGGGGTCTATGGCTACACCTTC.

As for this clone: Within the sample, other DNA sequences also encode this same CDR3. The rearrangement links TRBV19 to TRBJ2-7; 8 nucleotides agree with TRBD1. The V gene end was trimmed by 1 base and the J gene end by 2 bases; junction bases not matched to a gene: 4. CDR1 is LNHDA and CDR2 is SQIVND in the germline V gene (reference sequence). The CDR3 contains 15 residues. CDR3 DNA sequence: TGTGCCAGTAGTATAGGTTCAGGGGGCGCCTACGAGCAGTACTTC. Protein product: CASSIGSGGAYEQYF.

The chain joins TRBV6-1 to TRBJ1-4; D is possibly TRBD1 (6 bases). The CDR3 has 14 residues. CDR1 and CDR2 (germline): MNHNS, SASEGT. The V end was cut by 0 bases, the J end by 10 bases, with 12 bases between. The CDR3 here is CASSEAGGAGKLFF. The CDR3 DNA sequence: TGTGCCAGCAGTGAAGCGGGGGGGGCCGGAAAACTGTTTTTT.

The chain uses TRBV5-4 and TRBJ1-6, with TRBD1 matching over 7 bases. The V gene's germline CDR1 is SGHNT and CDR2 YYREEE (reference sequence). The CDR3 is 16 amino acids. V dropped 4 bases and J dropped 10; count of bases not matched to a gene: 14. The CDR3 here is CASSPGTAISGSPLHF. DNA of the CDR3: TGTGCCAGCAGCCCCGGGACAGCCATATCGGGGTCACCCCTCCACTTT. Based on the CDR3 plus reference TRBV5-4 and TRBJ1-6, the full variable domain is ETGVTQSPTHLIKTRGQQVTLRCSSQSGHNTVSWYQQALGQGPQFIFQYYREEENGRGNFPPRFSGLQFPNYSSELNVNALELDDSALYLCASSPGTAISGSPLHFGNGTRLTVT.

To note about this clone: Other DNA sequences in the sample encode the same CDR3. CDR3 nucleotide sequence: TGCGCCAGCAGCTTAGACAGGGACTACGAGCAGTACTTC. Protein sequence: CASSLDRDYEQYF. The chain links TRBV5-1 to TRBJ2-7; 7 bases agree with TRBD1. Trimming cost V 2 bases and J 3 bases; bases outside gene matches: 2. Per germline, CDR1 SGHRS and CDR2 YFSETQ. The CDR3 is 13 residues long.

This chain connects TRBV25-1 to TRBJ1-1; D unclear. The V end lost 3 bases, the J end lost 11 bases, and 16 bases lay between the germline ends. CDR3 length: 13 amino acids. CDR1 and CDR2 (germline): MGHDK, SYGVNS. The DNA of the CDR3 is TGTGCCAGCAGTGACGGTGGTTTAGGAGGTGCTTTCTTT. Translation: CASSDGGLGGAFF.

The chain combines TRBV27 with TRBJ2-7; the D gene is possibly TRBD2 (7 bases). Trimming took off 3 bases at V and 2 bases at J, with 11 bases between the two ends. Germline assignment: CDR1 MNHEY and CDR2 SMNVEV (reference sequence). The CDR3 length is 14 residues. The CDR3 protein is CASSFVGGPYEQYF. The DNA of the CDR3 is TGTGCCAGCAGTTTTGTGGGGGGGCCCTACGAGCAGTACTTC.

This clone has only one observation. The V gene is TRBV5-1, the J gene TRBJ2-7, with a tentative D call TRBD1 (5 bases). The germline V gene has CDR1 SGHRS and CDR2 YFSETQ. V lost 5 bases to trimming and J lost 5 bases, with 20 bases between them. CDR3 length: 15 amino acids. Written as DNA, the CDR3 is TGCGCCAGCAGATGGAAGACAGAGAGTATTGACGAGCAGTACTTC. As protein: CASRWKTESIDEQYF. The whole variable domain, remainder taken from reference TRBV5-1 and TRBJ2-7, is KAGVTQTPRYLIKTRGQQVTLSCSPISGHRSVSWYQQTPGQGLQFLFEYFSETQRNKGNFPGRFSGRQFSNSRSEMNVSTLELGDSALYLCASRWKTESIDEQYFGPGTRLTVT.

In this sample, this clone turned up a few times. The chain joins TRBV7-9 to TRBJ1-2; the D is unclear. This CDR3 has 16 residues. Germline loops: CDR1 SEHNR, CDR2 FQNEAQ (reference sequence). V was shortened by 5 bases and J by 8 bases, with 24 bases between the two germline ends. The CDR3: CASSPRDLTERVGYTF. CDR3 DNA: TGTGCCAGCAGCCCTCGAGATCTTACGGAGCGTGTAGGCTACACCTTC.

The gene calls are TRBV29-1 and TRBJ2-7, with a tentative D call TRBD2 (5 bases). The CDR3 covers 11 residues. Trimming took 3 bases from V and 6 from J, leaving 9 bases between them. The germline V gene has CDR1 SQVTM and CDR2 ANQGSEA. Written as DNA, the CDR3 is TGCAGCGTTGAGGTGGGAGCCGAGCAGTACTTC. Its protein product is CSVEVGAEQYF.

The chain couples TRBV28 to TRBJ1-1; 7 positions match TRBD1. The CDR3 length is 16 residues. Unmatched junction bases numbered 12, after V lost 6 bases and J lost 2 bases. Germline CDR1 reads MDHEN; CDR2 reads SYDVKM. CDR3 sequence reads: CASSPRKGQLNTEAFF. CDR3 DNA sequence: TGTGCCAGCAGCCCTCGAAAGGGACAGCTCAACACTGAAGCTTTCTTT. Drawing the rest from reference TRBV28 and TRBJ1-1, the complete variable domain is DVKVTQSSRYLVKRTGEKVFLECVQDMDHENMFWYRQDPGLGLRLIYFSYDVKMKEKGDIPEGYSVSREKKERFSLILESASTNQTSMYLCASSPRKGQLNTEAFFGQGTRLTVV.

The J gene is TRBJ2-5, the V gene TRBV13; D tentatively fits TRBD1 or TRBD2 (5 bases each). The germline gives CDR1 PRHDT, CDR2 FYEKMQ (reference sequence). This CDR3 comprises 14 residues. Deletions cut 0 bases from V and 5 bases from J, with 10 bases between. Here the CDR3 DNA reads TGTGCCAGCAGCTTAGGCCCGGGGCTGGAGACCCAGTACTTC. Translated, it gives CASSLGPGLETQYF.

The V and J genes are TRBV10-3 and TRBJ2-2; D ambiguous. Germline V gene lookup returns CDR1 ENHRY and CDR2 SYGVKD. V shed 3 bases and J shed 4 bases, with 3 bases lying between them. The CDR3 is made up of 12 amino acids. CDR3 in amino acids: CAISDPTGELFF. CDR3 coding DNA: TGTGCCATCAGTGACCCCACCGGGGAGCTGTTTTTT.

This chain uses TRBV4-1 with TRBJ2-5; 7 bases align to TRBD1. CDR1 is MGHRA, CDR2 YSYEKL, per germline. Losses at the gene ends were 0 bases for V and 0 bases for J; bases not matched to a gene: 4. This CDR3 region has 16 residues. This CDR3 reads CASSQDPTGHQETQYF. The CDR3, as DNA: TGCGCCAGCAGCCAAGACCCGACAGGGCACCAAGAGACCCAGTACTTC.

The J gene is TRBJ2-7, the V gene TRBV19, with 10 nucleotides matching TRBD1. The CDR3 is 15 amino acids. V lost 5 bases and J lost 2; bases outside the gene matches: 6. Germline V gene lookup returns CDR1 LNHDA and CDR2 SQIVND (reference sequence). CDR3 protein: CASSFRDRGTYEQYF. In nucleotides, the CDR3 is TGTGCCAGTAGTTTCCGGGACAGGGGAACCTACGAGCAGTACTTC.

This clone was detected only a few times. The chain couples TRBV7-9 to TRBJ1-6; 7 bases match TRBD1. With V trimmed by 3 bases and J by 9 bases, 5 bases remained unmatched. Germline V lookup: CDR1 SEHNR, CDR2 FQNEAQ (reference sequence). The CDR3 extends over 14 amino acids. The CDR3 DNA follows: TGTGCCAGCAGCTTTGCGGAGGGGGCTTCACCCCTCCACTTT. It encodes CASSFAEGASPLHF.

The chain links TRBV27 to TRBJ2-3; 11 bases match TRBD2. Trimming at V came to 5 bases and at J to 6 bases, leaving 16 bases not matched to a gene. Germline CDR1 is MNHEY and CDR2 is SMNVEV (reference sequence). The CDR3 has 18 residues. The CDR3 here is CASSNATSGDAAADTQYF. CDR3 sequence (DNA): TGTGCCAGCAGTAATGCGACTAGCGGGGACGCAGCGGCCGATACGCAGTATTTT.

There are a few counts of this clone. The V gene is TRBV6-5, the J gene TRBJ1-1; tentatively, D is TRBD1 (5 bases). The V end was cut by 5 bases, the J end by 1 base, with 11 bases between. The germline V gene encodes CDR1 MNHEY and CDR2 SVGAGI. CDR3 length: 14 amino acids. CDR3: CASSPREGNTEAFF. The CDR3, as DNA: TGTGCCAGCAGTCCCAGGGAGGGGAACACTGAAGCTTTCTTT.